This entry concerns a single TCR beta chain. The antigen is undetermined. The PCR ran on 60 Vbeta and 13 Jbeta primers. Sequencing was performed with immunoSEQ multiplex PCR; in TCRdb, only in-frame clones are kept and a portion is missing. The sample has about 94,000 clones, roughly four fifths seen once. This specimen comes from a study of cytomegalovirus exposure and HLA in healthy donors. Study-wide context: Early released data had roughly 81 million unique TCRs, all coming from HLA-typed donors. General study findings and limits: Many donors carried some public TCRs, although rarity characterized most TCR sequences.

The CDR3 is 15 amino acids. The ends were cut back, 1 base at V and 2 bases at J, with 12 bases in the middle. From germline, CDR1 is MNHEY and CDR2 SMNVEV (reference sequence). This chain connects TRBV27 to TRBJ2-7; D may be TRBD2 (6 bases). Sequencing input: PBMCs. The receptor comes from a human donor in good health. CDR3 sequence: CASSLLAGPTYEQYF. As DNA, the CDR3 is TGTGCCAGCAGTTTATTGGCGGGGCCCACCTACGAGCAGTACTTC.